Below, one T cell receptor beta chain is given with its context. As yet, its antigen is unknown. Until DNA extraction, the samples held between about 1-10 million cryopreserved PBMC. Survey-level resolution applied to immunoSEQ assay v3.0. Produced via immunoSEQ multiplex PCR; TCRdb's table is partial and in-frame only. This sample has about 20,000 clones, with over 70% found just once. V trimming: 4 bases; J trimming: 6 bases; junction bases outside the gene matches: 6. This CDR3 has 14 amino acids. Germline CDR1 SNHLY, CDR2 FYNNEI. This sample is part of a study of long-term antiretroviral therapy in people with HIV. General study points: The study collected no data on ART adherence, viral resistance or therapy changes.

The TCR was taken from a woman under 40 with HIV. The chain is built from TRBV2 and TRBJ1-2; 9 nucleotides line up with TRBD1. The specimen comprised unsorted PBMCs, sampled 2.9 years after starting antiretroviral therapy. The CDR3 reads CASSGQGEVNGYTF. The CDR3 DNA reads TGTGCCAGCAGTGGACAGGGGGAAGTTAATGGCTACACCTTC.